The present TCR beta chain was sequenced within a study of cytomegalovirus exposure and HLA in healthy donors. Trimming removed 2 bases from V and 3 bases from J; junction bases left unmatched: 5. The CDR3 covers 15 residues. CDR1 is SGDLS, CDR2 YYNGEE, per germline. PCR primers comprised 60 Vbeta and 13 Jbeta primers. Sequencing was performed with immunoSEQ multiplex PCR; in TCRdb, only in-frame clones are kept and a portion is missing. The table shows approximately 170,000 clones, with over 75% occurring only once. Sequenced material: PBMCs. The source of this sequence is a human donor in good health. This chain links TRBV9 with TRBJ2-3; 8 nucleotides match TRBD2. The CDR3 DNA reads TGTGCCAGCAGCGTGCGGGGGGCCGGGACAGATACGCAGTATTTT. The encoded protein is CASSVRGAGTDTQYF.